The clone carrying this T cell receptor (beta chain) occurred once. Trimming took off 4 bases at V and 8 bases at J, with 11 bases between the two ends. Germline loops: CDR1 MNHEY, CDR2 SMNVEV (reference sequence). The CDR3 consists of 13 residues. These data come from a study of blood T cell repertoires in COVID-19. Profiled with immunoSEQ multiplex PCR; TCRdb holds only in-frame clones, not every one. The repertoire holds about 350,000 clones, with under 95% as singletons. The clonotype was recovered from a woman aged 18-30 years who had recovered from COVID-19. The sequencing sample was made of peripheral blood. The gene calls are TRBV27 and TRBJ1-4; the D gene is possibly TRBD1 (6 bases). This CDR3 is CASSSGTKEKLFF. Written as DNA, the CDR3 is TGTGCCAGCAGTTCCGGGACAAAGGAAAAACTGTTTTTT. The entire variable domain, with the rest obtained from reference TRBV27 and TRBJ1-4, is as follows: EAQVTQNPRYLITVTGKKLTVTCSQNMNHEYMSWYRQDPGLGLRQIYYSMNVEVTDKGDVPEGYKVSRKEKRNFPLILESPSPNQTSLYFCASSSGTKEKLFFGSGTQLSVL.